The entry that follows covers one T cell receptor beta chain sequence. Antigen specificity is unknown. This CDR3 comprises 11 residues. V lost 5 bases, J lost 6 bases, and 8 bases lay in between. From germline, CDR1 is MNHEY and CDR2 SVGEGT. The table came from immunoSEQ multiplex PCR; TCRdb's copy has only in-frame clones and leaves some out. The table has some 130,000 clones, 85% to 90% seen once. The record originates from a study of T cell responses to AZD1222 COVID-19 vaccine. Whole-study findings and limits: Baseline seropositives among AZD1222 recipients totaled only five or six. Possibly, clonal diversity was underestimated; donors were largely white British and included more females.

Sequenced material: peripheral blood, taken on day 0 of AZD1222 vaccination. This receptor was identified in an adult in good health. The J gene is TRBJ2-7, the V gene TRBV6-2 or TRBV6-3; TRBD1 is a possible D gene (5 bases). Written as DNA, the CDR3 is TGTGCCAGCAGTCAGGGTGGCGAGCAGTACTTC. It encodes CASSQGGEQYF.